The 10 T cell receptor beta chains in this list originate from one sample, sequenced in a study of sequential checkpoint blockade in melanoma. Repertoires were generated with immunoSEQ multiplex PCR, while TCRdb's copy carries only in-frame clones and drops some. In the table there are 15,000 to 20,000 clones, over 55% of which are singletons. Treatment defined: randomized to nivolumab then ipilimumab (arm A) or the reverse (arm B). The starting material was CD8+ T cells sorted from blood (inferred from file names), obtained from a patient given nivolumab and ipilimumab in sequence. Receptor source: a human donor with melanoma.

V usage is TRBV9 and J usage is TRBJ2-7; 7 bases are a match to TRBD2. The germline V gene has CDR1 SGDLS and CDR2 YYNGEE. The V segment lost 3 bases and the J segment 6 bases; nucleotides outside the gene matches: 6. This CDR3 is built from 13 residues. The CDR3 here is CASSGGGSGEQYF. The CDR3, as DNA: TGTGCCAGCAGCGGGGGGGGTAGCGGCGAGCAGTACTTC.

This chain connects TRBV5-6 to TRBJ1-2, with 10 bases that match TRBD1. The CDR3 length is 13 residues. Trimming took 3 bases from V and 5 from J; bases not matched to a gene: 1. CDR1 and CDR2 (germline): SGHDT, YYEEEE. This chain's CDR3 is CASSWDRGYGYTF. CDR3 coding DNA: TGTGCCAGCAGCTGGGACAGGGGATATGGCTACACCTTC.

CDR3 loop: CASSYPFRAYYEQYF. The DNA of the CDR3 is TGTGCCAGCAGTTACCCGTTCAGGGCATACTACGAGCAGTACTTC. The gene calls are TRBV6-5 and TRBJ2-7, with D maybe TRBD1 (5 bases). From germline, CDR1 is MNHEY and CDR2 SVGAGI. CDR3 length equals 15 residues. V was clipped by 2 bases and J by 3 bases, with 14 bases between them.

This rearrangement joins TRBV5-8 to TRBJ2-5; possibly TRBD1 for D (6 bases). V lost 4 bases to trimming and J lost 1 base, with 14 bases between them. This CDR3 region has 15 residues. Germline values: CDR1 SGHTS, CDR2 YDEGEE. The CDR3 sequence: CASSPGQQTQETQYF. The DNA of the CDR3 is TGTGCCAGCAGCCCTGGACAGCAAACCCAAGAGACCCAGTACTTC.

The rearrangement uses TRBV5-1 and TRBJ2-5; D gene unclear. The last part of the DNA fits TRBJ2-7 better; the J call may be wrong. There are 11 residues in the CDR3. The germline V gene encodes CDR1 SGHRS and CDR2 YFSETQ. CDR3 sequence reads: CASSPGLEQYF. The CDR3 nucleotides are TGCGCCAGCAGCCCTGGGCTCGAGCAGTACTTC.

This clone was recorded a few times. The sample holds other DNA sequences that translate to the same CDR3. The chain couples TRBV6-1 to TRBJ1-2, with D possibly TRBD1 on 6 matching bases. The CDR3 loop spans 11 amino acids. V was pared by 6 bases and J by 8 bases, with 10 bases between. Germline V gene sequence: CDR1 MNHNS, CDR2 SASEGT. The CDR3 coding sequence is TGTGCCAGCAGGCAGGGGCAGGGCTACACCTTC. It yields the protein CASRQGQGYTF.

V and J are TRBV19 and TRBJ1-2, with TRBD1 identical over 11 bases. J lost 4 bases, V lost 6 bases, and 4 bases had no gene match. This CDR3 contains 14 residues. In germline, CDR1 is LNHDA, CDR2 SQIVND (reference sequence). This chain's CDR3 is CASRDRGPVYGYTF. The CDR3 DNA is TGTGCCAGTAGGGACAGGGGGCCTGTCTATGGCTACACCTTC. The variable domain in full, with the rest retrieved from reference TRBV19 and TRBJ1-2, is DGGITQSPKYLFRKEGQNVTLSCEQNLNHDAMYWYRQDPGQGLRLIYYSQIVNDFQKGDIAEGYSVSREKKESFPLTVTSAQKNPTAFYLCASRDRGPVYGYTFGSGTRLTVV.

Written as DNA, the CDR3 is TGTGCCAGCAGTTTATTTCCGGGACAGGGAACCTACGAGCAGTACTTC. It translates to CASSLFPGQGTYEQYF. The chain carries TRBV27 and TRBJ2-7, with 9 bases matching TRBD1. The germline V gene has CDR1 MNHEY and CDR2 SMNVEV (reference sequence). This CDR3 comprises 16 residues. V dropped 1 base and J dropped 2; count of bases not matched to a gene: 6.

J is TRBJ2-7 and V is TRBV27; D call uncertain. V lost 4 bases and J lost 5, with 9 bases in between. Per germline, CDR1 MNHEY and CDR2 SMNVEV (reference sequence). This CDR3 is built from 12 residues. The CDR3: CASSSVADEQYF. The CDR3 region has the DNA TGTGCCAGCAGTTCAGTGGCTGACGAGCAGTACTTC.

CDR3 in DNA: TGTGCCTCCCTGGACAGGGGCTCCTACGAGCAGTACTTC. Amino acid sequence: CASLDRGSYEQYF. This chain uses TRBV30 with TRBJ2-7; 9 positions match TRBD1. CDR3 length: 13 residues. Trimming removed 7 bases from V and 0 bases from J; junction bases left unmatched: 4. Per the germline V gene, CDR1 is GTSNPN and CDR2 is SVGIG (reference sequence).